The rows below give T cell receptor beta chains drawn from one sample of a study of blood T cell repertoires in COVID-19. Profiled with immunoSEQ multiplex PCR; TCRdb holds only in-frame clones, not every one. Of under 300,000 clones listed, 90% to 95% were seen once; the top ten hold 1.9%. Specimen: PBMCs or T cells enriched from blood (not recorded which). All receptors come from a woman under 30 who had recovered from COVID-19. The CDR3 runs from the conserved cysteine through the conserved F or W. The D gene is left open where the match is weak. A row's size may be missing; if present it is once, few, many or a size class.

j_gene: TRBJ1-1
d_gene: TRBD1
len: 13
abundance: NA
v_gene: TRBV12-5
CDR3nt: TGTGCTAGTGGTTTCGACAGGGGAACTGAAGCTTTCTTT
CDR3aa: CASGFDRGTEAFF

j_gene: TRBJ1-2
d_gene: TRBD1
len: 14
abundance: NA
v_gene: TRBV18
CDR3nt: TGTGCCAGCTCACTAGGACAGGGGGCGGAAGGCTACACCTTC
CDR3aa: CASSLGQGAEGYTF

j_gene: TRBJ1-5
d_gene: TRBD1
len: 15
abundance: NA
v_gene: TRBV28
CDR3nt: TGTGCCAGCAGTGATACAGGGGGGAAAAATCAGCCCCAGCATTTT
CDR3aa: CASSDTGGKNQPQHF

j_gene: TRBJ1-6
d_gene: NA
len: 15
abundance: NA
v_gene: TRBV4-3
CDR3nt: TGCGCCAGCAGCCAAGAAGGGGAGGATAATTCACCCCTCCACTTT
CDR3aa: CASSQEGEDNSPLHF

j_gene: TRBJ2-1
d_gene: NA
len: 16
abundance: once
v_gene: TRBV19
CDR3nt: TGTGCCAGTAGTAAATTGCGAGGAGCGGCCTACAATGAGCAGTTCTTC
CDR3aa: CASSKLRGAAYNEQFF

j_gene: TRBJ1-1
d_gene: TRBD1
len: 14
abundance: few
v_gene: TRBV25-1
CDR3nt: TGTGCCATCGGGCCCGGACAGGGGAACACTGAAGCTTTCTTT
CDR3aa: CAIGPGQGNTEAFF

j_gene: TRBJ1-5
d_gene: NA
len: 15
abundance: NA
v_gene: TRBV28
CDR3nt: TGTGCCAGCAGTTTCCCAACAGCAGGCAATCAGCCCCAGCATTTT
CDR3aa: CASSFPTAGNQPQHF

j_gene: TRBJ2-5
d_gene: TRBD2
len: 13
abundance: NA
v_gene: TRBV28
CDR3nt: TGTGCCAGCAGCCGGGGGGGTCAAGAGACCCAGTACTTC
CDR3aa: CASSRGGQETQYF

j_gene: TRBJ1-6
d_gene: NA
len: 16
abundance: NA
v_gene: TRBV3-1/TRBV3-2
CDR3nt: TGTGCCAGCAGCCAGTTCGGGGGTATAATCAATTCACCCCTCCACTTT
CDR3aa: CASSQFGGIINSPLHF

j_gene: TRBJ2-7
d_gene: TRBD1
len: 14
abundance: NA
v_gene: TRBV5-1
CDR3nt: TGCGCCAGCAGCCCGGGACAGGGTCCCTACGAGCAGTACTTC
CDR3aa: CASSPGQGPYEQYF

j_gene: TRBJ2-7
d_gene: NA
len: 13
abundance: NA
v_gene: TRBV6-1
CDR3nt: TGTGCCAGCAGTGAAGTTTTCTCAGGCGAGCAGTACTTC
CDR3aa: CASSEVFSGEQYF

j_gene: TRBJ1-2
d_gene: TRBD1
len: 13
abundance: NA
v_gene: TRBV15
CDR3nt: TGTGCCACCCAGGGACAGGGGGCTTATGGCTACACCTTC
CDR3aa: CATQGQGAYGYTF

j_gene: TRBJ2-7
d_gene: NA
len: 15
abundance: NA
v_gene: TRBV7-2
CDR3nt: TGTGCCAGCAGCCCCCAGCTAGGGGTGTACTACGAGCAGTACTTC
CDR3aa: CASSPQLGVYYEQYF

j_gene: TRBJ2-7
d_gene: NA
len: 15
abundance: NA
v_gene: TRBV18
CDR3nt: TGTGCCAGCTCACCACCGAATGACATAGCCTACGAGCAGTACTTC
CDR3aa: CASSPPNDIAYEQYF

j_gene: TRBJ1-4
d_gene: NA
len: 15
abundance: few
v_gene: TRBV6-1
CDR3nt: TGTGCCAGCAGTGAATGGGGGTGGGACACTGAAAAACTGTTTTTT
CDR3aa: CASSEWGWDTEKLFF

j_gene: TRBJ2-5
d_gene: NA
len: 13
abundance: NA
v_gene: TRBV2
CDR3nt: TGTGCCAGCAGTGGGATGGGGAGGGAGACCCAGTACTTC
CDR3aa: CASSGMGRETQYF

j_gene: TRBJ1-1
d_gene: NA
len: 15
abundance: NA
v_gene: TRBV3-1/TRBV3-2
CDR3nt: TGTGCCAGCAGCCTATCCTCGGGGATGAACACTGAAGCTTTCTTT
CDR3aa: CASSLSSGMNTEAFF

j_gene: TRBJ1-2
d_gene: NA
len: 16
abundance: NA
v_gene: TRBV19
CDR3nt: TGTGCCAGTAGTATTCCGCCCGGGTGGCAGCTTGATGGCTACACCTTC
CDR3aa: CASSIPPGWQLDGYTF

j_gene: TRBJ2-5
d_gene: TRBD2
len: 17
abundance: NA
v_gene: TRBV19
CDR3nt: TGTGCCAGTAGTATAGGATTAGCGGGAGGGCCGGAGGAGACCCAGTACTTC
CDR3aa: CASSIGLAGGPEETQYF

j_gene: TRBJ2-7
d_gene: TRBD1
len: 14
abundance: NA
v_gene: TRBV15
CDR3nt: TGTGCCACCAGCAGAGATCGGCAGGGGGACGAGCAGTACTTC
CDR3aa: CATSRDRQGDEQYF

j_gene: TRBJ1-1
d_gene: TRBD1
len: 13
abundance: NA
v_gene: TRBV5-1
CDR3nt: TGCGCCAGCAGCTTGGAGACAGGGACTGAAGCTTTCTTT
CDR3aa: CASSLETGTEAFF

j_gene: TRBJ2-6
d_gene: NA
len: 15
abundance: NA
v_gene: TRBV28
CDR3nt: TGTGCCAGCAAAGGGGCTGACTCTGGGGCCAACGTCCTGACTTTC
CDR3aa: CASKGADSGANVLTF